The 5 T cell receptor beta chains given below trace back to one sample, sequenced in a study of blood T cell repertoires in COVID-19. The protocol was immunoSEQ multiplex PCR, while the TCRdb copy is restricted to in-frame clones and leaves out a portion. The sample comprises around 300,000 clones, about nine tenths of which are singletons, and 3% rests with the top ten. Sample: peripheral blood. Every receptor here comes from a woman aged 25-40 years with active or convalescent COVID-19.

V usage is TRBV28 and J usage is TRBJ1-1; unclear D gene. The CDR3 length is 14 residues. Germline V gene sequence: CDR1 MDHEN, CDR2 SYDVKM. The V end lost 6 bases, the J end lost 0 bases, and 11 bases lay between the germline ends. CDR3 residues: CASRTTGLNTEAFF. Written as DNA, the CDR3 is TGTGCCAGCAGGACGACGGGGTTGAACACTGAAGCTTTCTTT.

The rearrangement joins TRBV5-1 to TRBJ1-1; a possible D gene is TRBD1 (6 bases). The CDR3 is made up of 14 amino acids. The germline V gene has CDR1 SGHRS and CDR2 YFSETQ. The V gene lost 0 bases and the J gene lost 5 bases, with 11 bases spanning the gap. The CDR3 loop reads CASSLEGQGTEAFF. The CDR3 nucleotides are TGCGCCAGCAGCTTGGAGGGTCAGGGGACTGAAGCTTTCTTT.

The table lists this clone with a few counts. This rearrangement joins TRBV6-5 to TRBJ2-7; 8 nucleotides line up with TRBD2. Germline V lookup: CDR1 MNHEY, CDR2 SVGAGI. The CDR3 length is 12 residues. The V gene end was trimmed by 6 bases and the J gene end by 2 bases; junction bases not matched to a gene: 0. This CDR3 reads CASRGLAYEQYF. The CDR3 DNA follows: TGTGCCAGCAGGGGACTAGCCTACGAGCAGTACTTC.

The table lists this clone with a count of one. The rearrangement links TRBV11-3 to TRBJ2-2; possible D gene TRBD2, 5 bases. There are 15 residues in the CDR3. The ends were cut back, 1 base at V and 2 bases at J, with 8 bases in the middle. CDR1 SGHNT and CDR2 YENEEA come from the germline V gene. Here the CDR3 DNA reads TGTGCCAGCAGCTTAGGGTCGGGAAACACCGGGGAGCTGTTTTTT. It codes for CASSLGSGNTGELFF.

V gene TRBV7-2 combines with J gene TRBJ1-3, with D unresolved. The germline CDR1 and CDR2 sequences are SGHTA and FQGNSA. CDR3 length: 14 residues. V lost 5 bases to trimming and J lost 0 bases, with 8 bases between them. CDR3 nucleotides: TGTGCCAGCAGCAGACACCCCTCTGGAAACACCATATATTTT. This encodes CASSRHPSGNTIYF.